The T cell receptor beta chain under discussion was sequenced for a study of beta chain features in type 1 diabetes. General study points: There was a possibility that cDNA sequencing over-represented cells with high TCR expression.

Reverse transcribing all isolated RNA meant expressed TCRB transcripts were sequenced. Assay: immunoSEQ multiplex PCR; the TCRdb copy retains only in-frame clones and omits some. The repertoire consists of 300,000 to 350,000 clones, with about 19% occurring once and the leading ten covering 0.035% to 0.055%. A remark on this clone: Its antigen is not identified.

Trimming removed 4 bases from V and 5 bases from J, with 9 bases in between. CDR3 length: 12 amino acids. CDR1 is SGHTA, CDR2 FQGNSA, per germline. Sorting based on CD45RO/CCR7/CD25/CD127/CD95/CD27 separated CD4+ naive, central memory, regulatory and stem cell-like memory cells. The source material was naive CD4+ T cells from blood. The origin of this receptor is a young woman in good health. The J gene is TRBJ2-7, the V gene TRBV7-2, with D possibly being TRBD2 (5 bases). The CDR3 bases are TGTGCCAGCAGCTCACGGGGAAACGAGCAGTACTTC. It specifies CASSSRGNEQYF.